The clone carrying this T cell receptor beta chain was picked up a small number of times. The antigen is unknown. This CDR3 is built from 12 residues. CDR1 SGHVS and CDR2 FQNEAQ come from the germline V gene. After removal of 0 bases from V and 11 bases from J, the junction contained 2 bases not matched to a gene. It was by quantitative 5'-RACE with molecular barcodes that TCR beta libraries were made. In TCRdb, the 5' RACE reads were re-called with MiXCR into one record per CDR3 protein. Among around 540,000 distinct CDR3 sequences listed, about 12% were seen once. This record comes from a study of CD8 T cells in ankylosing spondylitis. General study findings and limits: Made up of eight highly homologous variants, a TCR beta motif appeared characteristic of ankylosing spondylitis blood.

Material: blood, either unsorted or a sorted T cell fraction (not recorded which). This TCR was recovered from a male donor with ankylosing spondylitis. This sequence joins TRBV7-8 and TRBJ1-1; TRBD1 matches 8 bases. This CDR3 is CASSLATGDAFF. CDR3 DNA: TGTGCCAGCAGCTTAGCGACAGGGGACGCTTTCTTT.